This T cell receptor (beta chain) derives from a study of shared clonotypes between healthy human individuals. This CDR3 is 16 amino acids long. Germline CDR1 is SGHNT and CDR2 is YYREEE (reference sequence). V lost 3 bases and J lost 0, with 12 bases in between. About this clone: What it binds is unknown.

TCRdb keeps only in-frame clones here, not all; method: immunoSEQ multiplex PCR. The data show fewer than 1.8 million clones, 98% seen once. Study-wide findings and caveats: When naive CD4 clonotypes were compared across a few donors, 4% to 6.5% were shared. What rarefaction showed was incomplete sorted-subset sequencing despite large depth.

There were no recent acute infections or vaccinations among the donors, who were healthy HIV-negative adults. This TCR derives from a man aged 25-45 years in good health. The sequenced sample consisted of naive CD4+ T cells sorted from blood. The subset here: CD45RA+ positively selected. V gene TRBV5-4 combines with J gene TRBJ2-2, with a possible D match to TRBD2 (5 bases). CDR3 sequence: CASSSGSPSNTGELFF. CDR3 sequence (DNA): TGTGCCAGCAGCTCGGGGTCCCCCTCGAACACCGGGGAGCTGTTTTTT. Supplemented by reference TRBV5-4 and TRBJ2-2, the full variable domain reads ETGVTQSPTHLIKTRGQQVTLRCSSQSGHNTVSWYQQALGQGPQFIFQYYREEENGRGNFPPRFSGLQFPNYSSELNVNALELDDSALYLCASSSGSPSNTGELFFGEGSRLTVL.